One sample yielded the 27 T cell receptor beta chains listed below, sequenced in a study of T-cell reconstitution after alpha-beta-depleted transplantation in children. A TCRbeta library incorporating unique molecular identifiers was prepared. TCRdb re-analysed the PCR reads in MiXCR, keeping a single row per CDR3 protein. This sample has 200,000 to 250,000 distinct CDR3 sequences; roughly a tenth occur once, and the top ten carry roughly 27%. The specimen was PBMCs, collected before TCRalphabeta/CD19-depleted stem cell transplant. The source is a child less than two years old with acute myeloid leukemia, due to receive a stem cell transplant.

Comments on this clonotype: A much more abundant neighbour one base away suggests this may be a read error. The chain joins TRBV12-3 or TRBV12-4 to TRBJ2-2; 7 positions match TRBD2. This CDR3 has 14 amino acids. DNA for the CDR3: TGTGCCAGCAGTCCCTGGACTAGGCCCGGGGGGCTGTTTTTT. Its translation is CASSPWTRPGGLFF.

This clonotype was detected ten times or more. This rearrangement joins TRBV14 to TRBJ2-1, with a weak D call TRBD1 (6 bases). Germline CDR1 reads SGHDN; CDR2 reads FVKESK. V was cut by 5 bases and J by 7 bases, with 18 bases left in between. The CDR3 is 15 amino acids. CDR3 bases: TGTGCCAGCAGCGAACAGGGAGCCGGTTGGAATGAGCAGTTCTTC. This gives the protein CASSEQGAGWNEQFF.

This clonotype was found many times. This chain joins TRBV5-1 and TRBJ2-5; TRBD1 might be the D (7 bases). The CDR3 runs to 16 residues. Germline V lookup: CDR1 SGHRS, CDR2 YFSETQ. V shed 0 bases and J shed 1 base, with 13 bases lying between them. CDR3 in amino acids: CASSLAGQGGQETQYF. CDR3 coding DNA: TGCGCCAGCAGCTTGGCCGGGCAGGGGGGCCAAGAGACCCAGTACTTC.

This clonotype was detected many times. The chain couples TRBV4-2 to TRBJ2-1; TRBD2 aligns across 7 bases. Per germline, CDR1 LGHNA and CDR2 YNFKEQ. The V and J ends lost 0 bases and 9 bases, in that order; junction bases with no gene match: 8. This CDR3 region has 15 residues. The CDR3 DNA sequence: TGTGCCAGCAGCCAAGACGCCGGGGGGTCCATTGAGCAGTTCTTC. This encodes CASSQDAGGSIEQFF.

This clonotype was found a few times. The chain joins TRBV28 to TRBJ2-4; TRBD1 matches 10 bases. V lost 6 bases to trimming and J lost 6 bases; unmatched junction nucleotides: 8. CDR3 length equals 15 residues. Germline-derived CDR1 and CDR2 are MDHEN and SYDVKM. This CDR3 is CASSRQGAGGNIQYF. The CDR3 bases are TGTGCCAGCAGCCGACAGGGGGCAGGGGGAAACATTCAGTACTTC. Drawing the rest from reference TRBV28 and TRBJ2-4, the complete variable domain is DVKVTQSSRYLVKRTGEKVFLECVQDMDHENMFWYRQDPGLGLRLIYFSYDVKMKEKGDIPEGYSVSREKKERFSLILESASTNQTSMYLCASSRQGAGGNIQYFGAGTRLSVL.

A note on this clonotype: Since a much larger clone is just one base distant, this may be a read error. The chain uses TRBV20-1 and TRBJ2-3, with no clear D. The J call may not be correct, given that the DNA end is closer to TRBJ1-5. This CDR3 has 12 residues. The germline CDR1 and CDR2 sequences are DFQATT and SNEGSKA (reference sequence). The CDR3 region is CSALRTSDTQHF. The CDR3 DNA follows: TGCAGTGCCCTTAGGACTTCTGATACGCAGCATTTT.

This clonotype was detected only a few times. The J gene is TRBJ1-1, the V gene TRBV9, with 9 bases identical to TRBD1. Germline V gene lookup returns CDR1 SGDLS and CDR2 YYNGEE. V dropped 4 bases and J dropped 14; count of bases not matched to a gene: 18. The CDR3 covers 15 residues. The CDR3 here is CASSIRDRARFEMFF. The CDR3 nucleotides are TGTGCCAGCAGCATCCGGGACAGGGCACGCTTCGAGATGTTCTTT.

As for this clonotype: This sequence may be a read error, since a much larger clone differs from it by one base. Since the CDR3 does not end with the conserved phenylalanine or tryptophan, this likely comes from a read error. The CDR3 DNA reads TGTGCCAGCTGCTGGGAATACAATGAGCAGTTCCTC. Its translation: CASCWEYNEQFL. The V and J genes are TRBV2 and TRBJ2-1; no clear D. CDR3 length equals 12 residues. Trimming took 8 bases from V and 4 from J, leaving 9 bases between them. Germline-derived CDR1 and CDR2 are SNHLY and FYNNEI.

The table lists this clonotype with a few counts. The chain couples TRBV7-2 to TRBJ2-1, with 7 bases aligning to TRBD2. Germline values: CDR1 SGHTA, CDR2 FQGNSA. The V and J ends lost 2 bases and 5 bases, in that order; junction bases with no gene match: 6. CDR3 length: 15 amino acids. The CDR3: CASSLLASGNNEQFF. CDR3 nucleotides: TGTGCCAGCAGCTTATTGGCTAGCGGCAACAATGAGCAGTTCTTC.

The chain links TRBV30 to TRBJ1-5; no clear D. Germline V lookup: CDR1 GTSNPN, CDR2 SVGIG (reference sequence). The ends were cut back, 1 base at V and 4 bases at J, with 8 bases in the middle. There are 13 residues in the CDR3. CDR3 in DNA: TGTGCCTGGAGTGGGAAGGGAAATCAGCCCCAGCATTTT. Protein product: CAWSGKGNQPQHF.

This clonotype was found once. The CDR3 does not end in the conserved phenylalanine or tryptophan, so this is likely a read error. V gene TRBV30 combines with J gene TRBJ2-3; TRBD2 matches 7 bases. The V segment lost 8 bases and the J segment 2 bases; nucleotides outside the gene matches: 19. This CDR3 spans 17 amino acids. Germline V CDR1 and CDR2: GTSNPN, SVGIG (reference sequence). This chain's CDR3 is CAHFPELLAGDTDTQYI. Here the CDR3 DNA reads TGTGCCCACTTCCCGGAATTATTAGCGGGTGACACAGATACGCAGTATATT.

In this sample, this clonotype turned up many times. V gene TRBV12-3 or TRBV12-4 combines with J gene TRBJ2-5, with 9 positions matching TRBD2. CDR3 length: 17 residues. Trimming took 3 bases from V and 4 from J; bases not matched to a gene: 12. Here the CDR3 DNA reads TGTGCCAGCAGTTTGGGTCTCCTCGGGCGGGGGGGAGAGACCCAGTACTTC. Translating it yields CASSLGLLGRGGETQYF.

This clonotype was recorded many times. V is TRBV9 and J is TRBJ2-1, with 7 bases fitting TRBD1. The trim removed 0 bases at V and 12 bases at J, leaving 12 bases unmatched. CDR3 length: 15 residues. Germline-derived CDR1 and CDR2 are SGDLS and YYNGEE. The CDR3 loop is CASSVAGTVTPWQFF. In DNA form, the CDR3 reads TGTGCCAGCAGCGTAGCCGGGACAGTCACCCCTTGGCAGTTCTTC.

This clonotype was counted ten times or more. The chain links TRBV20-1 to TRBJ2-3; 7 nucleotides align to TRBD1. Germline CDR1 is DFQATT and CDR2 is SNEGSKA (reference sequence). This CDR3 contains 13 residues. With 3 bases clipped from V and 3 bases from J, the junction kept 3 bases outside the gene matches. The DNA of the CDR3 is TGCAGTGCTAGTCTCAGGGGGACAGATACGCAGTATTTT. Protein sequence: CSASLRGTDTQYF.

This clonotype was counted ten times or more. The rearrangement joins TRBV7-6 to TRBJ1-1; D might be TRBD1 (6 bases). Trimming left V 0 bases short and J 7 bases short, with 6 bases between. CDR1 is SGHVS, CDR2 FNYEAQ, per germline. The CDR3 is 12 residues long. The CDR3 nucleotides read TGTGCCAGCAGCTTAGCGGACAGTGAAGCTTTCTTT. Translating gives CASSLADSEAFF. Based on the CDR3 plus reference TRBV7-6 and TRBJ1-1, the full variable domain is GAGVSQSPRYKVTKRGQDVALRCDPISGHVSLYWYRQALGQGPEFLTYFNYEAQQDKSGLPNDRFSAERPEGSISTLTIQRTEQRDSAMYRCASSLADSEAFFGQGTRLTVV.

This clonotype was detected ten times or more. The V and J genes are TRBV12-3 or TRBV12-4 and TRBJ2-1; 8 nucleotides line up with TRBD2. The CDR3 covers 13 residues. The V gene end was trimmed by 5 bases and the J gene end by 6 bases; junction bases not matched to a gene: 3. The CDR3 spells CASSVLAVNEQFF. Here the CDR3 DNA reads TGTGCCAGCAGTGTACTAGCGGTCAATGAGCAGTTCTTC.

There are many counts of this clonotype. The chain employs TRBV4-1 and TRBJ2-1; 9 bases fit TRBD2. The J segment lost 9 bases and the V segment lost 1 base, leaving 4 bases of the junction unmatched. Germline V gene sequence: CDR1 MGHRA, CDR2 YSYEKL. The CDR3 consists of 14 residues. This CDR3 reads CASSQVSGGGEQFF. In DNA, the CDR3 is TGCGCCAGCAGCCAAGTTAGCGGGGGCGGTGAGCAGTTCTTC.

The sample holds many counts of this clonotype. The chain combines TRBV12-3 or TRBV12-4 with TRBJ2-1, with 9 bases that match TRBD1. This CDR3 contains 12 residues. The V and J ends lost 7 bases and 8 bases, in that order; junction bases with no gene match: 3. CDR3: CASTQGAHEQFF. DNA for the CDR3: TGTGCCAGCACACAGGGGGCGCATGAGCAGTTCTTC.

This clonotype was observed many times. The chain uses TRBV25-1 and TRBJ1-6; D gene ambiguous. There are 16 residues in the CDR3. Trimming took 6 bases from V and 0 from J, leaving 12 bases between them. The germline CDR1 and CDR2 sequences are MGHDK and SYGVNS. The CDR3 is CASSGDLSSYNSPLHF. CDR3 in DNA: TGTGCCAGCAGCGGAGACCTGAGCTCCTATAATTCACCCCTCCACTTT.

This clonotype was picked up many times. This chain uses TRBV7-3 with TRBJ1-6; the D gene is possibly TRBD1 (5 bases). Trimming pared 4 bases from V and 5 bases from J, leaving 12 bases between. This CDR3 region has 15 residues. The V gene's germline CDR1 is SGHTA and CDR2 FQGTGA. The CDR3 protein is CASSSGSRNNSPLHF. CDR3 sequence (DNA): TGTGCCAGCAGCTCAGGGTCGCGGAATAATTCACCCCTCCACTTT.

This clonotype came up many times. This sequence joins TRBV7-6 and TRBJ1-5; unclear D gene. The CDR3 totals 13 residues. CDR1 SGHVS and CDR2 FNYEAQ come from the germline V gene. Trimming shortened V by 5 bases and J by 4 bases, and 9 bases separated the two germline ends. The CDR3 here is CASSLSHNQPQHF. The CDR3 bases are TGTGCCAGCAGCCTCTCTCATAATCAGCCCCAGCATTTT.

This clonotype showed up many times. The genes are TRBV5-1 and TRBJ2-7; D not certain. Trimming removed 4 bases at V and 6 bases at J, with 14 bases between. The CDR3 has 13 residues. CDR1 SGHRS and CDR2 YFSETQ come from the germline V gene. The CDR3 sequence is CASSTDRLGEQYF. CDR3 bases: TGCGCCAGCAGCACCGACCGGTTGGGCGAGCAGTACTTC.

This clonotype was seen ten or more times. V is TRBV2 and J is TRBJ2-2, with 7 bases fitting TRBD2. The CDR3 is 15 residues long. Unmatched junction bases numbered 4, after V lost 5 bases and J lost 1 base. Germline V gives CDR1 SNHLY, CDR2 FYNNEI. The CDR3 loop is CASSRREGNTGELFF. The CDR3 nucleotides read TGTGCCAGCAGTCGGAGGGAGGGGAACACCGGGGAGCTGTTTTTT.

This clonotype was observed many times. The chain joins TRBV12-3 or TRBV12-4 to TRBJ1-2, with D unresolved. The CDR3 contains 12 residues. V gave up 3 bases and J gave up 3 bases, with 5 bases separating them. The DNA of the CDR3 is TGTGCCAGCAGTTTCATCGACTATGGCTACACCTTC. Amino acid sequence: CASSFIDYGYTF.

This chain uses TRBV14 with TRBJ2-3; TRBD2 matches 8 bases. Germline-derived CDR1 and CDR2 are SGHDN and FVKESK. V shed 8 bases, J shed 2 bases, and the junction held 12 bases outside the gene matches. The CDR3 is made up of 16 amino acids. Here the CDR3 reads CASGPVGGGHTDTQYF. The CDR3 region has the DNA TGTGCCAGCGGGCCCGTTGGCGGGGGGCACACAGATACGCAGTATTTT.

There are many counts of this clonotype. V gene TRBV11-2 combines with J gene TRBJ2-7; 8 bases are shared with TRBD1. The CDR3 runs 15 residues. V shed 5 bases and J 4 bases; nucleotides not matched to a gene: 10. The germline V gene has CDR1 SGHAT and CDR2 FQNNGV. CDR3 protein: CASSPRQGLGYEQYF. CDR3 sequence (DNA): TGTGCCAGCAGCCCTCGACAGGGGTTAGGTTACGAGCAGTACTTC.

This clonotype was detected only a few times. The chain is built from TRBV6-6 and TRBJ2-7, with 8 positions matching TRBD1. The V and J ends lost 3 bases and 3 bases, in that order; junction bases with no gene match: 1. The germline gives CDR1 MNHNY, CDR2 SVGAGI (reference sequence). This CDR3 contains 13 residues. CDR3 DNA: TGTGCCAGCAGTTATGACAGGGGCTACGAGCAGTACTTC. Its protein product is CASSYDRGYEQYF.